This passage covers 27 T cell receptor beta chains from one sample sequenced in a study of blood T cell repertoires in COVID-19. The assay was immunoSEQ multiplex PCR, and TCRdb's table has in-frame clones only and misses some. The sample includes about 41,000 clones, 83% of them seen just once. The sequenced sample was peripheral blood. These TCRs come from an elderly woman with active or convalescent COVID-19.

V and J are TRBV15 and TRBJ1-2; 8 bases fit TRBD1. This CDR3 has 15 residues. Germline values: CDR1 LNHNV, CDR2 YYDKDF (reference sequence). V was clipped by 1 base and J by 4 bases; unmatched bases: 5. The CDR3 DNA follows: TGTGCCACCAGCAGAGCACAGGGGGAAATCTATGGCTACACCTTC. Protein product: CATSRAQGEIYGYTF. Based on the CDR3 plus reference TRBV15 and TRBJ1-2, the full variable domain is DAMVIQNPRYQVTQFGKPVTLSCSQTLNHNVMYWYQQKSSQAPKLLFHYYDKDFNNEADTPDNFQSRRPNTSFCFLDIRSPGLGDTAMYLCATSRAQGEIYGYTFGSGTRLTVV.

In its sample, this clone is medium-sized. This chain uses TRBV28 with TRBJ1-6; D remains unclear. CDR1 and CDR2 from the germline V gene are MDHEN and SYDVKM. The CDR3 is 14 residues long. The V end was cut by 6 bases, the J end by 9 bases, with 15 bases between. CDR3 bases: TGTGCCAGCAGCCGACCCTCTGGCGGTTCACCCCTCCACTTT. Translated: CASSRPSGGSPLHF. The entire variable domain, with the rest obtained from reference TRBV28 and TRBJ1-6, is as follows: DVKVTQSSRYLVKRTGEKVFLECVQDMDHENMFWYRQDPGLGLRLIYFSYDVKMKEKGDIPEGYSVSREKKERFSLILESASTNQTSMYLCASSRPSGGSPLHFGNGTRLTVT.

The chain uses TRBV6-5 and TRBJ1-2; 8 bases are a match to TRBD1. V shed 2 bases and J 2 bases; nucleotides not matched to a gene: 4. Germline CDR1 is MNHEY and CDR2 is SVGAGI. This CDR3 region has 15 residues. The CDR3 sequence: CASSYETGVNYGYTF. DNA for the CDR3: TGTGCCAGCAGTTACGAGACAGGGGTGAACTATGGCTACACCTTC.

The rearrangement uses TRBV29-1 and TRBJ1-2; D uncertain. Trimming stripped 4 bases from V and 4 bases from J, with 10 bases between. The CDR3 runs to 12 residues. In germline, CDR1 is SQVTM, CDR2 ANQGSEA. CDR3 in DNA: TGCAGCGTTGGAGGCAGATCCTATGGCTACACCTTC. Amino acid sequence: CSVGGRSYGYTF.

This clone appeared a few times. The CDR3 nucleotides read TGTGCCAGCAGTTTTCTGGGGCCTCAGCCCCAGCATTTT. It yields the protein CASSFLGPQPQHF. The chain joins TRBV6-2 or TRBV6-3 to TRBJ1-5; D is perhaps TRBD1 (5 bases). V was trimmed by 4 bases and J by 6 bases, leaving 10 bases between them. The germline gives CDR1 MNHEY, CDR2 SVGEGT. CDR3 length equals 13 residues.

In DNA, the CDR3 is TGTGCCAGAAGCTGGGACAGTCACAATGAGCAGTTCTTC. Its translation: CARSWDSHNEQFF. The chain has TRBV5-3 and TRBJ2-1, with 7 bases that match TRBD1. TRBV5-3 is an open reading frame, and its role is uncertain. The V gene end was trimmed by 3 bases and the J gene end by 5 bases; junction bases not matched to a gene: 2. CDR3 length equals 13 residues.

The J gene is TRBJ1-5, the V gene TRBV4-1; 7 nucleotides line up with TRBD1. Trimming at V came to 2 bases and at J to 3 bases, leaving 4 bases not matched to a gene. Germline CDR1 MGHRA, CDR2 YSYEKL. The length of the CDR3 is 15 residues. CDR3 DNA sequence: TGCGCCAGCAGCCAATCCGGGACAGACAATCAGCCCCAGCATTTT. Its protein product is CASSQSGTDNQPQHF.

The chain employs TRBV20-1 and TRBJ2-3; D uncertain. The CDR3 length is 14 residues. The germline CDR1 and CDR2 sequences are DFQATT and SNEGSKA (reference sequence). Trimming took off 3 bases at V and 3 bases at J, with 13 bases between the two ends. The CDR3 DNA sequence: TGCAGTGCTAGTCCCGGGTCCTTGACAGATACGCAGTATTTT. The encoded protein is CSASPGSLTDTQYF.

The chain links TRBV10-3 to TRBJ2-3, with unresolved D. The V gene's germline CDR1 is ENHRY and CDR2 SYGVKD. V lost 6 bases and J lost 0, with 10 bases in between. The CDR3 extends over 14 amino acids. The CDR3 loop is CAIRKESSTDTQYF. The CDR3 coding sequence is TGTGCCATCAGGAAGGAGTCTAGCACAGATACGCAGTATTTT.

This chain uses TRBV30 with TRBJ1-2; a possible D gene is TRBD1 (6 bases). Germline V gene lookup returns CDR1 GTSNPN and CDR2 SVGIG (reference sequence). The CDR3 length is 11 residues. V lost 5 bases, J lost 6 bases, and 10 bases lay in between. The CDR3 DNA is TGTGCCTGGGGAACAGGGAATGGCTACACCTTC. It encodes CAWGTGNGYTF.

In DNA form, the CDR3 reads TGTGCCAGCAGCGCTCAGGGGGCAGGAAACACCATATATTTT. The encoded protein is CASSAQGAGNTIYF. The chain links TRBV5-4 to TRBJ1-3, with 8 bases that match TRBD1. This CDR3 is built from 14 residues. J was trimmed by 4 bases and V by 4 bases; bases with no gene match: 4. Germline V gene data show CDR1 as SGHNT and CDR2 as YYREEE (reference sequence).

The chain joins TRBV9 to TRBJ1-2, with D uncertain. Germline V lookup: CDR1 SGDLS, CDR2 YYNGEE. Trimming cost V 0 bases and J 1 base, with 4 bases left between them. The CDR3 has 13 amino acids. The CDR3 sequence is CASSVGSNYGYTF. Written as DNA, the CDR3 is TGTGCCAGCAGCGTAGGGAGTAACTATGGCTACACCTTC.

This chain joins TRBV5-1 and TRBJ2-1, with 13 bases fitting TRBD2. Germline CDR1 is SGHRS and CDR2 is YFSETQ. V shed 4 bases and J 8 bases; nucleotides not matched to a gene: 6. The CDR3 spans 15 residues. For the CDR3, the DNA is TGCGCCAGCAGCGGGGGGACTAGCGGGATTTATGAGCAGTTCTTC. Protein product: CASSGGTSGIYEQFF. Variable domain in full (rest from reference TRBV5-1 and TRBJ2-1): KAGVTQTPRYLIKTRGQQVTLSCSPISGHRSVSWYQQTPGQGLQFLFEYFSETQRNKGNFPGRFSGRQFSNSRSEMNVSTLELGDSALYLCASSGGTSGIYEQFFGPGTRLTVL.

The genes are TRBV7-9 and TRBJ1-3; the D is unclear. Germline assignment: CDR1 SEHNR and CDR2 FQNEAQ (reference sequence). The CDR3 sequence is 14 residues long. Deletions cut 0 bases from V and 4 bases from J, with 7 bases between. Written as DNA, the CDR3 is TGTGCCAGCAGCTTAGCGTCGACAGGAAACACCATATATTTT. Translated: CASSLASTGNTIYF. Drawing the rest from reference TRBV7-9 and TRBJ1-3, the complete variable domain is DTGVSQNPRHKITKRGQNVTFRCDPISEHNRLYWYRQTLGQGPEFLTYFQNEAQLEKSRLLSDRFSAERPKGSFSTLEIQRTEQGDSAMYLCASSLASTGNTIYFGEGSWLTVV.

The chain joins TRBV3-1 (or the pseudogene TRBV3-2) to TRBJ2-2, with D possibly TRBD1 on 5 matching bases. The germline gives CDR1 LGHDT, CDR2 YNNKEL (reference sequence). V was trimmed by 6 bases and J by 1 base, leaving 9 bases between them. This CDR3 has 14 residues. The CDR3 DNA reads as TGTGCCAGCAGACTCCAGGGGAACACCGGGGAGCTGTTTTTT. Its translation: CASRLQGNTGELFF.

This chain connects TRBV15 to TRBJ2-5; TRBD2 aligns across 8 bases. CDR3 length: 14 residues. Trimming removed 4 bases from V and 4 bases from J; junction bases left unmatched: 5. Looked up from germline, CDR1 is LNHNV and CDR2 is YYDKDF (reference sequence). As DNA, the CDR3 is TGTGCCACCAGCACGGGGGGGGGTCGAGAGACCCAGTACTTC. Residues: CATSTGGGRETQYF.

The J gene is TRBJ2-2, the V gene TRBV4-1; 8 nucleotides line up with TRBD1. V was clipped by 0 bases and J by 1 base; unmatched bases: 7. Germline values: CDR1 MGHRA, CDR2 YSYEKL. The CDR3 runs 18 residues. CDR3 amino acids: CASSQERVTGGNTGELFF. In nucleotides, the CDR3 is TGCGCCAGCAGCCAAGAAAGGGTCACAGGGGGGAACACCGGGGAGCTGTTTTTT.

The count of this clone is one. The rearrangement uses TRBV3-1 (or the pseudogene TRBV3-2) and TRBJ1-1, with D perhaps TRBD1 (5 bases). Germline V lookup: CDR1 LGHDT, CDR2 YNNKEL (reference sequence). The CDR3 sequence is 12 residues long. Deletions cut 4 bases from V and 7 bases from J, with 10 bases between. The CDR3 nucleotides are TGTGCCAGCAGCCCCAGGGAGGGTGAAGCTTTCTTT. Translation: CASSPREGEAFF.

This chain joins TRBV28 and TRBJ1-2; 10 bases are shared with TRBD1. Trimming cost V 1 base and J 2 bases; bases outside gene matches: 4. This CDR3 spans 16 amino acids. The germline V gene encodes CDR1 MDHEN and CDR2 SYDVKM. This CDR3 reads CASSLLPGQGNYGYTF. The CDR3 DNA follows: TGTGCCAGCAGTTTATTACCGGGACAGGGGAACTATGGCTACACCTTC.

This sequence joins TRBV28 and TRBJ1-5; TRBD1 matches 7 bases. The junction had 11 bases not matched to a gene; V was cut back by 2 bases and J by 4 bases. This CDR3 contains 17 residues. CDR1 MDHEN and CDR2 SYDVKM come from the germline V gene. The CDR3 DNA follows: TGTGCCAGCAGTTTAATAGGCCCGGACAGGTTTAATCAGCCCCAGCATTTT. Amino acids: CASSLIGPDRFNQPQHF.

V gene TRBV30 combines with J gene TRBJ1-3, with D unresolved. Between the trimmed V and J ends, which lost 0 bases and 0 bases, there was a span of 15 bases. Germline V CDR1 and CDR2: GTSNPN, SVGIG (reference sequence). The CDR3 extends over 17 amino acids. CDR3 coding DNA: TGTGCCTGGAGTGTCGGGCAACTGGGAGCCTCTGGAAACACCATATATTTT. Its protein is CAWSVGQLGASGNTIYF.

This clone appeared once. Mismatch with germline at one junction end may stem from a read error. The chain carries TRBV28 and TRBJ2-5; the D is unclear. The CDR3 is 12 amino acids. Germline CDR1 reads MDHEN; CDR2 reads SYDVKM. DNA of the CDR3: TGTGCCGGCAGCAGGTCCGAAGGGACCCAGTACTTC. Translated, it gives CAGSRSEGTQYF. The full variable domain, in which reference TRBV28 and TRBJ2-5 provide the parts outside the CDR3, is DVKVTQSSRYLVKRTGEKVFLECVQDMDHENMFWYRQDPGLGLRLIYFSYDVKMKEKGDIPEGYSVSREKKERFSLILESASTNQTSMYLCAGSRSEGTQYFGPGTRLLVL.

This rearrangement joins TRBV27 to TRBJ1-5; 11 nucleotides line up with TRBD1. Unmatched junction bases numbered 9, after V lost 4 bases and J lost 7 bases. The CDR3 spans 16 residues. Germline CDR1 MNHEY, CDR2 SMNVEV (reference sequence). The CDR3 DNA reads as TGTGCCAGCAGTTCCGGGACAGGGGGGCTAGGGCAGCCCCAGCATTTT. Residues: CASSSGTGGLGQPQHF.

This clone was counted once. V usage is TRBV3-1 (or the pseudogene TRBV3-2) and J usage is TRBJ1-1; D ambiguous. The CDR3 contains 14 residues. Trimming stripped 0 bases from V and 1 base from J, with 6 bases between. CDR1 and CDR2 from the germline V gene are LGHDT and YNNKEL (reference sequence). The CDR3 loop is CASSQETTNTEAFF. As DNA, the CDR3 is TGTGCCAGCAGCCAAGAGACAACGAACACTGAAGCTTTCTTT.

The chain has TRBV28 and TRBJ2-7, with TRBD1 matching 7 bases. Trimming at V came to 4 bases and at J to 0 bases, leaving 6 bases not matched to a gene. Germline CDR1 MDHEN, CDR2 SYDVKM. The CDR3 is made up of 15 amino acids. CDR3 nucleotide sequence: TGTGCCAGCAGTTGGACAGGTGCCTTCTCCTACGAGCAGTACTTC. This translates into CASSWTGAFSYEQYF.

The chain combines TRBV3-1 (or the pseudogene TRBV3-2) with TRBJ2-2, with a possible D match to TRBD1 (6 bases). This CDR3 is 14 amino acids long. V was cut by 0 bases and J by 5 bases, with 7 bases left in between. Germline CDR1 reads LGHDT; CDR2 reads YNNKEL (reference sequence). For the CDR3, the DNA is TGTGCCAGCAGCCAAGAGGGGACAACCGGGGAGCTGTTTTTT. Translation gives CASSQEGTTGELFF.

The chain links TRBV19 to TRBJ2-1; D gene unclear. This CDR3 region has 14 residues. Germline CDR1 reads LNHDA; CDR2 reads SQIVND (reference sequence). The ends were cut back, 3 bases at V and 0 bases at J, with 6 bases in the middle. The CDR3 coding sequence is TGTGCCAGTAGTATCTCGAGCTCCTACAATGAGCAGTTCTTC. It codes for CASSISSSYNEQFF.